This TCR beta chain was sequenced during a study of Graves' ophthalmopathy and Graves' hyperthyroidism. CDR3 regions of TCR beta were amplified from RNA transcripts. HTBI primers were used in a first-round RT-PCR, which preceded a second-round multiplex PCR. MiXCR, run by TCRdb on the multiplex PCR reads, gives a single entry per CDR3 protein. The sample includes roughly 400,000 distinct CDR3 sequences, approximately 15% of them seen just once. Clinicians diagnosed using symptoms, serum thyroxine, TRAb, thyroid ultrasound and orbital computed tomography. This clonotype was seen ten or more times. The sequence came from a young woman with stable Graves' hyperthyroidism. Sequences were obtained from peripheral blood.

CDR3 nucleotide sequence: TGTGCCAGCAGTGGACAGGGGGCAGCCGAGCAGTACTTC. Its protein product is CASSGQGAAEQYF. The V and J genes are TRBV2 and TRBJ2-7; TRBD1 matches at 10 bases. The CDR3 length is 13 residues. J gave up 6 bases and V 4 bases, and 3 bases lay outside the gene matches. Germline V gives CDR1 SNHLY, CDR2 FYNNEI. Supplemented by reference TRBV2 and TRBJ2-7, the full variable domain reads EPEVTQTPSHQVTQMGQEVILRCVPISNHLYFYWYRQILGQKVEFLVSFYNNEISEKSEIFDDQFSVERPDGSNFTLKIRSTKLEDSAMYFCASSGQGAAEQYFGPGTRLTVT.